The 23 T cell receptor beta chains in this list originate from one sample, sequenced in a study of CD8+ T cells in alopecia areata (dated by TCRdb to the late 2010s). The method was the immunoSEQ multiplex PCR assay. For TCR sequencing, RNA was extracted from every sample and reverse transcribed into cDNA to serve as template. TCRdb stores this immuneACCESS table with in-frame sequences only. Part of the clones is absent; in the studies checked, under half of the shortfall reflects unresolved V genes, and no reason is known for the rest. The sample includes 120,000 to 150,000 clones, with 62% observed a single time. 30% to 45% of the sample is taken by the ten largest. The specimen sequenced was CD8+ T cells sorted from blood. Receptors originate from a human donor in good health.

This clone turned up a few times. The V call is TRBV28, the J call TRBJ2-1; TRBD2 aligns across 7 bases. The CDR3 has 15 amino acids. Germline V gives CDR1 MDHEN, CDR2 SYDVKM. The ends lost 2 bases at V and 3 bases at J; junction bases unmatched: 4. In DNA form, the CDR3 reads TGTGCCAGCAGTTTAAGCCTAGCGGACTACAATGAGCAGTTCTTC. Translated: CASSLSLADYNEQFF.

This chain's CDR3 is CSVIGGNPNEQFF. The CDR3 nucleotides are TGCAGCGTTATTGGGGGTAACCCCAATGAGCAGTTCTTC. This chain connects TRBV29-1 to TRBJ2-1; D assignment may be TRBD1 or TRBD2 (5 bases each). V lost 5 bases to trimming and J lost 6 bases, with 14 bases between them. This CDR3 comprises 13 residues. The germline V gene encodes CDR1 SQVTM and CDR2 ANQGSEA.

This rearrangement joins TRBV29-1 to TRBJ2-5, with 7 nucleotides matching TRBD2. In germline, CDR1 is SQVTM, CDR2 ANQGSEA. CDR3 length: 12 amino acids. The ends lost 4 bases at V and 4 bases at J; junction bases unmatched: 3. The CDR3 protein is CSVVGEGETQYF. The CDR3 nucleotides read TGCAGCGTTGTCGGGGAGGGAGAGACCCAGTACTTC. The variable domain in full, completed from reference TRBV29-1 and TRBJ2-5, reads SAVISQKPSRDICQRGTSLTIQCQVDSQVTMMFWYRQQPGQSLTLIATANQGSEATYESGFVIDKFPISRPNLTFSTLTVSNMSPEDSSIYLCSVVGEGETQYFGPGTRLLVL.

This clone was counted between two and nine times. This chain connects TRBV29-1 to TRBJ2-7, with no clear D. With 2 bases removed from V and 0 bases from J, the gap between germline ends came to 2 bases. The CDR3 is 11 residues long. Germline assignment: CDR1 SQVTM and CDR2 ANQGSEA. CDR3 region: CSVEFSYEQYF. The CDR3 DNA is TGCAGCGTTGAATTCTCCTACGAGCAGTACTTC.

This clone was recorded a few times. V usage is TRBV19 and J usage is TRBJ2-1, with TRBD2 matching 9 bases. V lost 2 bases and J lost 7; bases outside the gene matches: 6. The CDR3 totals 15 residues. Germline CDR1 is LNHDA and CDR2 is SQIVND (reference sequence). CDR3 residues: CASSILAGSLNEQFF. DNA for the CDR3: TGTGCCAGTAGTATACTAGCGGGGTCCCTTAATGAGCAGTTCTTC.

Turning to this clone: A clone one base away is much larger, so this may be a read error. The sample carries other DNA sequences with the same CDR3. This chain connects TRBV6-6 to TRBJ2-7; 11 bases map to TRBD1. The CDR3 covers 14 residues. V dropped 3 bases and J dropped 3; count of bases not matched to a gene: 1. Germline V gene data show CDR1 as MNHNY and CDR2 as SVGAGI (reference sequence). This CDR3 is CASSYGTGGYEQYF. For the CDR3, the DNA is TGTGCCAGCAGTTATGGGACAGGGGGCTACGAGCAGTACTTC.

This rearrangement joins TRBV4-1 to TRBJ2-1, with a possible D match to TRBD1 (6 bases). There are 15 residues in the CDR3. V was trimmed by 4 bases and J by 0 bases, leaving 10 bases between them. From germline, CDR1 is MGHRA and CDR2 YSYEKL. CDR3: CASSLQGSSYNEQFF. CDR3 nucleotides: TGCGCCAGCAGCCTACAGGGAAGCTCCTACAATGAGCAGTTCTTC.

This chain connects TRBV29-1 to TRBJ2-7; the match to TRBD1 covers 9 bases. Germline V gene lookup returns CDR1 SQVTM and CDR2 ANQGSEA. The CDR3 runs to 12 residues. With 7 bases clipped from V and 3 bases from J, the junction kept 4 bases outside the gene matches. This CDR3 reads CSARDRVYEQYF. In DNA, the CDR3 is TGCAGCGCCAGGGACAGGGTCTACGAGCAGTACTTC.

This chain uses TRBV25-1 with TRBJ1-1; D is unclear. The CDR3 has 14 residues. Germline CDR1 reads MGHDK; CDR2 reads SYGVNS. Trimming removed 4 bases from V and 2 bases from J, with 11 bases in between. The CDR3 spells CASSGGSANTEAFF. CDR3 DNA: TGTGCCAGCAGTGGTGGCAGCGCAAACACTGAAGCTTTCTTT. Full variable domain (remainder filled in from reference TRBV25-1 and TRBJ1-1): EADIYQTPRYLVIGTGKKITLECSQTMGHDKMYWYQQDPGMELHLIHYSYGVNSTEKGDLSSESTVSRIRTEHFPLTLESARPSHTSQYLCASSGGSANTEAFFGQGTRLTVV.

This rearrangement joins TRBV29-1 to TRBJ1-2; D gene unclear. Germline CDR1 reads SQVTM; CDR2 reads ANQGSEA. This CDR3 region has 11 residues. V shed 3 bases and J shed 7 bases, with 9 bases lying between them. The CDR3 DNA is TGCAGCGTTGAGGAGCGGATTGGCTACACCTTC. It yields the protein CSVEERIGYTF.

This chain uses TRBV7-9 with TRBJ2-5; perhaps D is TRBD1 or TRBD2 (5 bases each). The ends were cut back, 4 bases at V and 0 bases at J, with 12 bases in the middle. The CDR3 is 15 residues long. Germline CDR1 and CDR2: SEHNR and FQNEAQ (reference sequence). DNA for the CDR3: TGTGCCAGCAGCTCTGTGGGGACGGACCAAGAGACCCAGTACTTC. It encodes CASSSVGTDQETQYF.

This clone was counted between two and nine times. The chain combines TRBV7-9 with TRBJ2-7; D is uncertain. Germline CDR1 SEHNR, CDR2 FQNEAQ (reference sequence). V was cut by 1 base and J by 2 bases, with 9 bases left in between. The CDR3 sequence is 14 residues long. CDR3 sequence: CASSLGPQAYEQYF. The CDR3 region has the DNA TGTGCCAGCAGCTTAGGCCCGCAGGCCTACGAGCAGTACTTC.

The chain couples TRBV7-7 to TRBJ2-3; 8 positions match TRBD2. Germline loops: CDR1 SSHAT, CDR2 FNYEAQ (reference sequence). V shed 5 bases and J 0 bases; nucleotides not matched to a gene: 4. The CDR3 is 15 residues long. The CDR3 reads CASSVTSGSTDTQYF. The CDR3 DNA follows: TGTGCCAGCAGCGTAACTAGCGGAAGCACAGATACGCAGTATTTT.

This chain links TRBV15 with TRBJ1-5; D is unresolved. Trimming pared 1 base from V and 6 bases from J, leaving 10 bases between. This CDR3 has 14 amino acids. The germline gives CDR1 LNHNV, CDR2 YYDKDF (reference sequence). The CDR3 loop reads CATSRAGFVQPQHF. In nucleotides, the CDR3 is TGTGCCACCAGCAGAGCGGGGTTCGTTCAGCCCCAGCATTTT.

This sequence joins TRBV6-5 and TRBJ1-1; no definite D call. The CDR3 totals 14 residues. Per germline, CDR1 MNHEY and CDR2 SVGAGI. The ends were cut back, 10 bases at V and 4 bases at J, with 19 bases in the middle. The CDR3 spells CATLGALEGTEAFF. CDR3 DNA sequence: TGTGCCACGTTAGGTGCCCTTGAAGGCACTGAAGCTTTCTTT.

Concerning this clone: This CDR3 is also generated by other DNA sequences in the sample. The chain couples TRBV29-1 to TRBJ2-1; no reliable D call. V was cut by 4 bases and J by 4 bases, with 2 bases left in between. In germline, CDR1 is SQVTM, CDR2 ANQGSEA. This CDR3 comprises 10 residues. CDR3 bases: TGCAGCGTTGTATACAATGAGCAGTTCTTC. Its protein is CSVVYNEQFF.

This clone has just a few counts. The chain is built from TRBV29-1 and TRBJ1-2; D is ambiguous. Looked up from germline, CDR1 is SQVTM and CDR2 is ANQGSEA. The CDR3 is 11 amino acids. Trimming left V 6 bases short and J 7 bases short, with 12 bases between. CDR3 protein: CSVPLRSGYTF. CDR3 DNA sequence: TGCAGCGTCCCCCTCCGGTCTGGCTACACCTTC. Filled out from reference TRBV29-1 and TRBJ1-2, the complete variable domain reads SAVISQKPSRDICQRGTSLTIQCQVDSQVTMMFWYRQQPGQSLTLIATANQGSEATYESGFVIDKFPISRPNLTFSTLTVSNMSPEDSSIYLCSVPLRSGYTFGSGTRLTVV.

The rearrangement links TRBV27 to TRBJ2-5; 12 bases agree with TRBD2. Germline V CDR1 and CDR2: MNHEY, SMNVEV (reference sequence). CDR3 length equals 17 residues. Trimming cost V 4 bases and J 2 bases; bases outside gene matches: 8. The CDR3 bases are TGTGCCAGCAGTTCTCTAGCGGGAGGGCCGGGGCAAGAGACCCAGTACTTC. Translated, it gives CASSSLAGGPGQETQYF.

The table lists this clone with a few counts. The chain links TRBV5-4 to TRBJ1-2, with unresolved D. Germline loops: CDR1 SGHNT, CDR2 YYREEE (reference sequence). V lost 4 bases and J 8 bases, leaving 18 bases between the germline ends. This CDR3 comprises 14 residues. The chain's CDR3 is CASSPLGGAEGYTF. CDR3 sequence (DNA): TGTGCCAGCAGCCCTCTGGGCGGAGCGGAGGGCTACACCTTC. The full variable domain, completed using reference TRBV5-4 and TRBJ1-2, is ETGVTQSPTHLIKTRGQQVTLRCSSQSGHNTVSWYQQALGQGPQFIFQYYREEENGRGNFPPRFSGLQFPNYSSELNVNALELDDSALYLCASSPLGGAEGYTFGSGTRLTVV.

This chain links TRBV20-1 with TRBJ2-7; 8 bases agree with TRBD1. The junction had 2 bases not matched to a gene; V was cut back by 5 bases and J by 5 bases. The CDR3 runs to 11 residues. The V gene's germline CDR1 is DFQATT and CDR2 SNEGSKA (reference sequence). This chain's CDR3 is CSALTGDEQYF. The CDR3 DNA reads TGCAGTGCTCTGACAGGGGACGAGCAGTACTTC.

This chain joins TRBV7-8 and TRBJ1-2; TRBD1 matches 7 bases. The trim removed 5 bases at V and 4 bases at J, leaving 4 bases unmatched. CDR3 length: 13 amino acids. In germline, CDR1 is SGHVS, CDR2 FQNEAQ. The CDR3 bases are TGTGCCAGCAGCACGGGACAGAGCTATGGCTACACCTTC. Encoded protein: CASSTGQSYGYTF.

This chain uses TRBV13 with TRBJ2-7; tentative D call: TRBD1 (6 bases). Germline CDR1 and CDR2: PRHDT and FYEKMQ (reference sequence). V lost 7 bases and J 6 bases, leaving 10 bases between the germline ends. CDR3 size: 11 residues. CDR3 region: CASNQGLEQYF. In DNA, the CDR3 is TGTGCCAGCAACCAGGGGCTCGAGCAGTACTTC.

This clone appeared a few times. Written as DNA, the CDR3 is TGTGCCTGGAGTGTACCGGAGGTGAGAGTCTCCTACGAGCAGTACTTC. This encodes CAWSVPEVRVSYEQYF. The chain is built from TRBV30 and TRBJ2-7, with a weak D call TRBD2 (5 bases). Germline CDR1 GTSNPN, CDR2 SVGIG (reference sequence). V lost 0 bases and J lost 0, with 15 bases in between. CDR3 length: 16 amino acids.